The clone carrying this T cell receptor beta chain was seen only a few times. Its specificity is not known. Germline V gene sequence: CDR1 SEHNR, CDR2 FQNEAQ (reference sequence). V was pared by 4 bases and J by 4 bases, with 6 bases of the junction left unmatched. CDR3 length: 14 residues. According to the study, TCR beta libraries were built with iRepertoire HTBI primers and CDR3-region Arm-PCR. One entry per CDR3 protein, called by TCRdb with MiXCR from the multiplex PCR reads. The sample lists some 400,000 distinct CDR3 sequences, 14% to 15% occurring once. Specified time point: newly diagnosed GD, antithyroid drugs for less than 3 months. Following extraction of RNA from PBMCs, that RNA was used to make the TCR library. This sample is part of a study of regulatory T cells in long-lasting Graves disease. General study results and limits: Among the persistent patients, 2,500 to 3,000 public clonotypes were shared, more than the roughly 900 shared among new patients.

The same data also contributed to another study, on T cells in Graves' hyperthyroidism and ophthalmopathy.

The chain combines TRBV7-9 with TRBJ2-5; 7 nucleotides match TRBD1. The sequences come from peripheral blood mononuclear cells (PBMCs), collected at new diagnosis, from a patient treated with antithyroid drugs. This clonotype was sampled from a woman aged 25 to 39 with Graves disease. CDR3 protein: CASSSDRTGETQYF. DNA for the CDR3: TGTGCCAGCAGCTCCGACCGGACAGGAGAGACCCAGTACTTC. Complete variable domain (other parts from reference TRBV7-9 and TRBJ2-5): DTGVSQNPRHKITKRGQNVTFRCDPISEHNRLYWYRQTLGQGPEFLTYFQNEAQLEKSRLLSDRFSAERPKGSFSTLEIQRTEQGDSAMYLCASSSDRTGETQYFGPGTRLLVL.